A single sample gave rise to the 8 T cell receptor beta chains below, sequenced in a study of T cell responses to AZD1222 COVID-19 vaccine. TCRdb keeps only in-frame clones here, not all; method: immunoSEQ multiplex PCR. The sample records 100,000 to 120,000 clones, about 91% being singletons. The specimen was peripheral blood, collected 28 days after the second AZD1222 dose. These receptors were obtained from an adult who received the AZD1222 COVID-19 vaccine.

The chain joins TRBV5-1 to TRBJ2-1, with D possibly being TRBD2 (5 bases). Germline values: CDR1 SGHRS, CDR2 YFSETQ. V lost 4 bases, J lost 6 bases, and 23 bases lay in between. The CDR3 sequence is 17 residues long. CDR3 sequence: CASSPTSTPAAGNEQFF. CDR3 in DNA: TGCGCCAGCAGCCCAACCTCGACTCCCGCGGCGGGCAATGAGCAGTTCTTC.

The V gene is TRBV15, the J gene TRBJ2-3; D is ambiguous. V shed 4 bases and J shed 1 base, with 27 bases lying between them. Per germline, CDR1 LNHNV and CDR2 YYDKDF (reference sequence). The CDR3 has 20 residues. For the CDR3, the DNA is TGTGCCACCAGCAAAAAAACCCCCGACCGGGCCGGTGTAGGCACAGATACGCAGTATTTT. Residues: CATSKKTPDRAGVGTDTQYF.

The chain combines TRBV11-1 with TRBJ2-3, with D tentatively TRBD1 or TRBD2 (5 bases each). This CDR3 region has 15 residues. Germline loops: CDR1 SGHAT, CDR2 FQDESV (reference sequence). Trimming took 0 bases from V and 4 from J, leaving 11 bases between them. In DNA form, the CDR3 reads TGTGCCAGCAGCTTAGCGGGGACCTTAGCAGATACGCAGTATTTT. Protein: CASSLAGTLADTQYF.

The chain uses TRBV5-1 and TRBJ2-3; 11 bases fit TRBD2. The CDR3 runs to 14 residues. CDR1 SGHRS and CDR2 YFSETQ come from the germline V gene. V was pared by 3 bases and J by 6 bases, with 3 bases of the junction left unmatched. The CDR3 loop is CASSWGLAEDTQYF. CDR3 DNA: TGCGCCAGCAGCTGGGGACTAGCGGAGGATACGCAGTATTTT.

This clone was counted a few times. The chain recombines TRBV4-1 with TRBJ1-5; D not certain. The CDR3 is made up of 16 amino acids. Trimming cost V 0 bases and J 4 bases, with 13 bases left between them. Germline CDR1 is MGHRA and CDR2 is YSYEKL. CDR3 amino acids: CASSQEGGSQNQPQHF. The CDR3 DNA sequence: TGCGCCAGCAGCCAAGAAGGTGGCAGCCAGAATCAGCCCCAGCATTTT.

The chain links TRBV7-2 to TRBJ1-3, with TRBD1 as a possible D gene (5 bases). V lost 5 bases and J lost 0, with 11 bases in between. CDR1 is SGHTA, CDR2 FQGNSA, per germline. This CDR3 is 15 amino acids long. The CDR3: CASSPRTTSGNTIYF. CDR3 nucleotides: TGTGCCAGCAGCCCCCGGACAACCTCTGGAAACACCATATATTTT.

V usage is TRBV18 and J usage is TRBJ1-2; D ambiguous. The CDR3 has 15 residues. V was pared by 3 bases and J by 1 base, with 12 bases between. Germline CDR1 and CDR2: KGHSH and LQKENI. The DNA of the CDR3 is TGTGCCAGCTCACCTACCGGGTCCAGTAACTATGGCTACACCTTC. It translates to CASSPTGSSNYGYTF.

The chain uses TRBV11-3 and TRBJ1-1; D gene unclear. Trimming cost V 3 bases and J 1 base, with 6 bases left between them. The V gene's germline CDR1 is SGHNT and CDR2 YENEEA. The CDR3 spans 13 residues. DNA for the CDR3: TGTGCCAGCAGCTTCGGGGAGAACACTGAAGCTTTCTTT. This encodes CASSFGENTEAFF.